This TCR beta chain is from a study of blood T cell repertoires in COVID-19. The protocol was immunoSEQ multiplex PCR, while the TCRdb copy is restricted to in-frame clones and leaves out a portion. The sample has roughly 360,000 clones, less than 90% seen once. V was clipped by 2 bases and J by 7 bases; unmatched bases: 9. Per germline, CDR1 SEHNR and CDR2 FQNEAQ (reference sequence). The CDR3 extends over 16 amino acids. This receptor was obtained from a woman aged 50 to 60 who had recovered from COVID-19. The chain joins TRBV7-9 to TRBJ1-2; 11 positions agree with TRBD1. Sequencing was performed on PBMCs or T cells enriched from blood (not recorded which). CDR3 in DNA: TGTGCCAGCAGCTTACCTGGGGGACAGGGGGGAACTGGCTACACCTTC. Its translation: CASSLPGGQGGTGYTF.